This TCR beta chain was profiled in a study of cytomegalovirus exposure and HLA in healthy donors. Whole-study context: A data release that came early held approximately 85 million unique TCRs from HLA-typed donors. The study's findings and limits: In an earlier analysis, most TCR beta V segments were productive about 87% or about 30% of the time. Available immune exposure information was restricted to CMV serostatus only.

On this clone: The antigen is unknown. The junction shows a germline mismatch at one end, possibly a read error.

Germline V gives CDR1 MNHNS, CDR2 SASEGT. The CDR3 contains 13 residues. The study ran its PCR with 60 Vbeta and 13 Jbeta primers. Some clones are missing from TCRdb's copy, which holds only in-frame ones; the method was immunoSEQ multiplex PCR. The record lists roughly 57,000 clones, of which the ten most abundant hold 9.5% to 15%. This sequence originates from a woman under 40 in good health and CMV-seropositive. The sequenced sample consisted of PBMCs. This chain uses TRBV6-1 with TRBJ2-7, with D possibly matching TRBD2 (5 bases). In DNA form, the CDR3 reads TGTGCCAGCAGTGAAGCACGCGGCGGAGGTAGGAACTTC. This sequence encodes CASSEARGGGRNF.